Each of the 23 T cell receptor beta chains below was sequenced from the same sample in a study of shared clonotypes between healthy human individuals. The assay was immunoSEQ multiplex PCR, and TCRdb's table has in-frame clones only and misses some. This table has 650,000 to 750,000 clones, around 72% appearing once. Sequencing was carried out using memory CD4+ T cells sorted from blood. Documented subset: CD45RA-negative fraction. Receptors were obtained from a young woman in good health.

This chain joins TRBV7-8 and TRBJ1-5; possibly TRBD1 for D (6 bases). Germline V gene sequence: CDR1 SGHVS, CDR2 FQNEAQ. The CDR3 consists of 17 residues. Trimming left V 2 bases short and J 3 bases short, with 17 bases between. The CDR3 spells CASSLLGTINYNQPQHF. The CDR3 region has the DNA TGTGCCAGCAGCTTATTGGGGACAATAAACTACAATCAGCCCCAGCATTTT.

This clone was observed once. For the CDR3, the DNA is TGTGCCAGTAGTCCCCAGGACAGAGCTAACTATGGCTACACCTTC. It translates to CASSPQDRANYGYTF. The chain joins TRBV19 to TRBJ1-2, with D perhaps TRBD1 (6 bases). This CDR3 is 15 amino acids long. The V end was cut by 5 bases, the J end by 0 bases, with 13 bases between. CDR1 and CDR2 (germline): LNHDA, SQIVND (reference sequence).

V is TRBV5-1 and J is TRBJ2-5; D might be TRBD1 (6 bases). Germline assignment: CDR1 SGHRS and CDR2 YFSETQ. V lost 3 bases and J lost 5, with 11 bases in between. The CDR3 runs 13 residues. The CDR3 spells CASSYQGWETQYF. The CDR3 DNA reads TGCGCCAGCAGCTACCAGGGGTGGGAGACCCAGTACTTC.

The chain couples TRBV18 to TRBJ2-3; D is uncertain. The germline V and J ends were trimmed by 2 bases and 4 bases, with 7 bases remaining between them. Germline V gives CDR1 KGHSH, CDR2 LQKENI. The CDR3 extends over 13 amino acids. CDR3 residues: CASSPYRADTQYF. The CDR3 bases are TGTGCCAGCTCACCATATAGAGCAGATACGCAGTATTTT.

The J gene is TRBJ1-5, the V gene TRBV28; D not certain. The germline V and J ends were trimmed by 6 bases and 7 bases, with 10 bases remaining between them. Germline V gene lookup returns CDR1 MDHEN and CDR2 SYDVKM. This CDR3 contains 12 residues. This CDR3 is CASRERKQPQHF. As DNA, the CDR3 is TGTGCCAGCAGGGAGAGGAAACAGCCCCAGCATTTT.

The chain joins TRBV4-1 to TRBJ2-1, with D possibly matching TRBD2 (6 bases). CDR3 length equals 16 residues. V lost 1 base, J lost 3 bases, and 13 bases lay in between. Germline V gives CDR1 MGHRA, CDR2 YSYEKL. The CDR3 protein is CASSQVFGSVYNEQFF. The CDR3 bases are TGCGCCAGCAGCCAAGTTTTCGGGAGCGTCTACAATGAGCAGTTCTTC.

The chain employs TRBV5-5 and TRBJ2-7; D unclear. The CDR3 is made up of 16 amino acids. V shed 0 bases and J shed 1 base, with 14 bases lying between them. CDR1 and CDR2 (germline): SGHKS, YYEKEE (reference sequence). The CDR3 reads CASSLGGPTSSYEQYF. CDR3 DNA sequence: TGTGCCAGCAGCTTGGGTGGCCCGACCTCTTCCTACGAGCAGTACTTC.

V and J are TRBV6-5 and TRBJ2-5; D is perhaps TRBD2 (6 bases). CDR1 is MNHEY, CDR2 SVGAGI, per germline. The CDR3 contains 15 residues. V was clipped by 7 bases and J by 0 bases, with 15 bases between them. The CDR3 is CASTIVSGYQETQYF. The CDR3 region has the DNA TGTGCCAGCACTATCGTTAGCGGCTACCAAGAGACCCAGTACTTC.

The chain couples TRBV5-1 to TRBJ2-2; the match to TRBD1 covers 7 bases. Losses at the gene ends were 9 bases for V and 3 bases for J; bases not matched to a gene: 8. Germline V gene sequence: CDR1 SGHRS, CDR2 YFSETQ. The CDR3 totals 14 residues. The CDR3 coding sequence is TGCGCCACCTACCGGGACAGAGACACCGGGGAGCTGTTTTTT. Translated: CATYRDRDTGELFF.

The chain uses TRBV11-3 and TRBJ2-3; D may correspond to TRBD1 or TRBD2 (5 bases each). There are 17 residues in the CDR3. Germline V lookup: CDR1 SGHNT, CDR2 YENEEA. V lost 1 base and J lost 1, with 15 bases in between. CDR3 nucleotides: TGTGCCAGCAGCTTAGGAGGGGCAGGACTGGGCACAGATACGCAGTATTTT. Its protein product is CASSLGGAGLGTDTQYF.

This clone was counted between two and nine times. The V call is TRBV11-3, the J call TRBJ2-1; 9 bases agree with TRBD2. The CDR3 extends over 15 amino acids. V trimming: 3 bases; J trimming: 8 bases; junction bases outside the gene matches: 8. Germline V lookup: CDR1 SGHNT, CDR2 YENEEA. The CDR3 loop is CASSFGGGRAHEQFF. CDR3 in DNA: TGTGCCAGCAGCTTTGGGGGCGGGAGGGCACATGAGCAGTTCTTC.

This clone occurred many times. The rearrangement joins TRBV19 to TRBJ1-5; 7 bases are a match to TRBD1. Unmatched junction bases numbered 8, after V lost 3 bases and J lost 6 bases. This CDR3 comprises 15 residues. The V gene's germline CDR1 is LNHDA and CDR2 SQIVND (reference sequence). CDR3 in DNA: TGTGCCAGTAGTATTCTCGACAGGGTGGGTCAGCCCCAGCATTTT. Translating gives CASSILDRVGQPQHF.

The V gene is TRBV2, the J gene TRBJ1-1, with no clear D. Germline CDR1 is SNHLY and CDR2 is FYNNEI. Trimming took 6 bases from V and 3 from J, leaving 11 bases between them. The CDR3 sequence is 13 residues long. CDR3 nucleotides: TGTGCCAGCAGGGTCGGGAGGGACACTGAAGCTTTCTTT. This gives the protein CASRVGRDTEAFF.

This clone was counted ten times or more. Here the CDR3 reads CATSRDLWTGGREQYF. The CDR3, as DNA: TGTGCCACCAGCAGAGATCTTTGGACAGGGGGCCGAGAGCAGTACTTC. This chain uses TRBV15 with TRBJ2-7; TRBD1 matches at 11 bases. The germline V gene encodes CDR1 LNHNV and CDR2 YYDKDF (reference sequence). The V segment lost 0 bases and the J segment 7 bases; nucleotides outside the gene matches: 8. The CDR3 sequence is 16 residues long.

This clone occurred a few times. V is TRBV28 and J is TRBJ1-5, with 10 nucleotides matching TRBD1. Germline-derived CDR1 and CDR2 are MDHEN and SYDVKM. The CDR3 sequence is 17 residues long. The ends lost 3 bases at V and 2 bases at J; junction bases unmatched: 7. In DNA, the CDR3 is TGTGCCAGCAGTTTCACAGTAGGGACAGGGGGCAATCAGCCCCAGCATTTT. Translating it yields CASSFTVGTGGNQPQHF.

This rearrangement joins TRBV21-1 to TRBJ1-5; the D segment call TRBD1 is taken from the table without a DNA check. TRBV21-1 is marked as a pseudogene. The CDR3 contains 17 residues. This CDR3 reads CASSPRGHRGPSQPQHF. The DNA for the CDR3 is TGTGCCAGCAGCCCCCGAGGGCACAGGGGGCCTAGTCAGCCCCAGCATTTT.

The gene calls are TRBV18 and TRBJ2-5, with D possibly matching TRBD2 (6 bases). The V end was cut by 6 bases, the J end by 2 bases, with 10 bases between. This CDR3 region has 13 residues. CDR1 KGHSH and CDR2 LQKENI come from the germline V gene. The CDR3 spells CASSLREQETQYF. The CDR3 coding sequence is TGTGCCAGCTCGCTTCGGGAGCAAGAGACCCAGTACTTC.

The rearrangement uses TRBV19 and TRBJ1-1, with TRBD1 as a possible D gene (6 bases). V lost 3 bases and J 5 bases, leaving 16 bases between the germline ends. Germline V lookup: CDR1 LNHDA, CDR2 SQIVND (reference sequence). The CDR3 sequence is 15 residues long. Written as DNA, the CDR3 is TGTGCCAGTAGTATCATCCAGGGGTCGAGGACTGAAGCTTTCTTT. Its translation is CASSIIQGSRTEAFF. Variable domain in full (rest from reference TRBV19 and TRBJ1-1): DGGITQSPKYLFRKEGQNVTLSCEQNLNHDAMYWYRQDPGQGLRLIYYSQIVNDFQKGDIAEGYSVSREKKESFPLTVTSAQKNPTAFYLCASSIIQGSRTEAFFGQGTRLTVV.

The chain couples TRBV19 to TRBJ1-1; D is unresolved. The CDR3 is 13 residues long. Trimming stripped 8 bases from V and 1 base from J, with 11 bases between. CDR1 is LNHDA and CDR2 is SQIVND in the germline V gene (reference sequence). In nucleotides, the CDR3 is TGTGCCAGTGGGCAGGTTACGAACACTGAAGCTTTCTTT. This translates into CASGQVTNTEAFF.

This clone has only one observation. The chain has TRBV6-5 and TRBJ1-2, with D possibly being TRBD1 (5 bases). CDR1 is MNHEY and CDR2 is SVGAGI in the germline V gene. V shed 5 bases and J shed 7 bases, with 14 bases lying between them. The CDR3 extends over 13 amino acids. CDR3 loop: CASSTIEGVGYTF. CDR3 in DNA: TGTGCCAGCAGTACTATCGAAGGGGTTGGCTACACCTTC.

The V call is TRBV6-6, the J call TRBJ2-1, with 9 bases fitting TRBD2. The V and J ends lost 6 bases and 7 bases, in that order; junction bases with no gene match: 13. The CDR3 has 16 residues. Per the germline V gene, CDR1 is MNHNY and CDR2 is SVGAGI (reference sequence). DNA for the CDR3: TGTGCCAGCAGCCCCCGCGCGGGAGGGCCGGGAAATGAGCAGTTCTTC. Encoded protein: CASSPRAGGPGNEQFF.

This rearrangement joins TRBV7-9 to TRBJ2-7; 7 bases fit TRBD1. Germline V CDR1 and CDR2: SEHNR, FQNEAQ (reference sequence). The CDR3 covers 14 residues. The ends lost 2 bases at V and 3 bases at J; junction bases unmatched: 4. CDR3 sequence reads: CASSLSGGVYEQYF. For the CDR3, the DNA is TGTGCCAGCAGCTTATCAGGGGGAGTCTACGAGCAGTACTTC.

This clone was counted many times. The gene calls are TRBV7-7 and TRBJ2-2; maybe TRBD1 (7 bases). V lost 4 bases, J lost 4 bases, and 10 bases lay in between. This CDR3 is built from 14 residues. CDR1 is SSHAT and CDR2 is FNYEAQ in the germline V gene (reference sequence). The CDR3 spells CASSSGGSTGELFF. CDR3 coding DNA: TGTGCCAGCAGCTCAGGGGGGAGCACCGGGGAGCTGTTTTTT.